The sequence of this T cell receptor (beta chain) was determined in a study of beta chain features in type 1 diabetes. Reverse transcription of all isolated RNA meant that expressed TCRB transcripts were sequenced. Sequenced by immunoSEQ multiplex PCR; TCRdb stores in-frame clones only, minus some. Found here are about 250,000 clones, 11% to 15% of them singletons; the top ten hold approximately 0.024%. Notes on this clone: Its antigen is not known.

Study findings and constraints: Patients' naive, central memory and Treg TCRB repertoires seemed closer to one another than those of healthy donors.

V lost 3 bases to trimming and J lost 0 bases, with 17 bases between them. Germline loops: CDR1 KGHSH, CDR2 LQKENI. The CDR3 consists of 17 residues. Sequenced material: naive CD4+ T cells from blood. This sequence was found in a woman between 35 and 50 years old in good health. The V and J genes are TRBV18 and TRBJ1-1, with unresolved D. The CDR3 region is CASSPLLLAGMNTEAFF. CDR3 nucleotide sequence: TGTGCCAGCTCACCTCTACTTTTGGCAGGTATGAACACTGAAGCTTTCTTT.